This TCR beta chain comes out of a study of T cells after yellow fever vaccination. TCRdb redid the calling of the 5' RACE reads with MiXCR, one entry per CDR3 protein. Among about 85,000 distinct CDR3 sequences listed, more than 10% were seen once. V lost 0 bases to trimming and J lost 0 bases, with 11 bases between them. Germline V CDR1 and CDR2: LGHNA, YSLEER. This CDR3 comprises 16 residues. This specimen was CD8+ T cells not binding an NS4B(214-222) dextramer, sorted from PBMCs, taken less than 25 days after the first yellow fever vaccination. The chain employs TRBV4-3 and TRBJ1-1; D is unclear. This sequence was found in a man younger than 35 who received the YFV17D yellow fever vaccine. CDR3 DNA sequence: TGCGCCAGCAGCCAAGACTGGAAGATCCTGAACACTGAAGCTTTCTTT. Protein sequence: CASSQDWKILNTEAFF.